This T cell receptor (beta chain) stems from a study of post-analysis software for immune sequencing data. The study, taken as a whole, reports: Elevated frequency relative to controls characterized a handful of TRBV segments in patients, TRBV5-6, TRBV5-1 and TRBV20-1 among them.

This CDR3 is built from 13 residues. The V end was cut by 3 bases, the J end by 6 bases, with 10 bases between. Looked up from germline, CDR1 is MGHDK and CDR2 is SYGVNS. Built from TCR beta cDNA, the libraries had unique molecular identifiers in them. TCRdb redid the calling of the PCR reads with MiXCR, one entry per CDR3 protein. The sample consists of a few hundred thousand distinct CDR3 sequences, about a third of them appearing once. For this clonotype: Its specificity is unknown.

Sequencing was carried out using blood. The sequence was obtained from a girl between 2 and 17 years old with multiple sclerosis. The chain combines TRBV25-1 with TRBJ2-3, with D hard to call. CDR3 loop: CASSDNLRDTQYF. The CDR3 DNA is TGTGCCAGCAGTGACAACCTCCGGGATACGCAGTATTTT.